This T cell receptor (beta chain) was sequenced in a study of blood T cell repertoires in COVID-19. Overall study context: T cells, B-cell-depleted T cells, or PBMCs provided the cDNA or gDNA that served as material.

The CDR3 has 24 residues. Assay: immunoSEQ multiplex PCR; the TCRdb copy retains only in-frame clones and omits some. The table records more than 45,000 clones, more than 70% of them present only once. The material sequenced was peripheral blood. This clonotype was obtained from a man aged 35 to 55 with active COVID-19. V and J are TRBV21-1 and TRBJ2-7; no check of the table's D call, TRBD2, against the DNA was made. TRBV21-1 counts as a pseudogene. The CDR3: CASSKSFLSLGDYLFLPETYEQYF. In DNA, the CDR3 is TGTGCCAGCAGCAAATCTTTCTTGAGTCTTGGTGACTATCTTTTTTTGCCCGAAACCTACGAGCAGTACTTC.